Given below is one T cell receptor (beta chain) in context. Antigen specificity is unknown. Combining a sample-barcoded 5' primer with a J-beta primer mix, a second PCR ran for about 7 to 11 cycles. TCRdb reprocessed the 5' RACE reads with MiXCR, giving one entry per CDR3 protein. The table includes around 1,900,000 distinct CDR3 sequences, 30% to 40% detected once. The data were taken from a study of blood T cells in healthy people across ages. General study findings and limits: Donors of long life had a larger count of naive CD4+ cells and greater diversity than aged donors.

The CDR3 is made up of 16 amino acids. CDR1 is SEHNR and CDR2 is FQNEAQ in the germline V gene (reference sequence). V lost 1 base and J 3 bases, leaving 15 bases between the germline ends. The J gene is TRBJ1-2, the V gene TRBV7-9; D possibly corresponds to TRBD1 (5 bases). The specimen was blood. This receptor was obtained from a human donor in good health. In nucleotides, the CDR3 is TGTGCCAGCAGCTTAGACGGTGTAGCAGGGCACTATGGCTACACCTTC. This gives the protein CASSLDGVAGHYGYTF.